These 5 T cell receptor beta chains share one sample of origin, sequenced in a study of radiotherapy plus CTLA-4 blockade in lung cancer. Only in-frame clones appear in the TCRdb table, and some are missing; sequencing was by immunoSEQ multiplex PCR. The table shows 75,000 to 100,000 clones, with 75% to 85% occurring only once. This specimen consisted of peripheral blood, obtained from a patient treated with radiotherapy plus ipilimumab. These receptors were taken from a human donor with non-small cell lung cancer who had a partial response to radiotherapy plus ipilimumab.

The rearrangement links TRBV29-1 to TRBJ1-1; D ambiguous. Germline V lookup: CDR1 SQVTM, CDR2 ANQGSEA. Between the trimmed V and J ends, which lost 3 bases and 4 bases, there was a span of 15 bases. This CDR3 has 14 residues. CDR3 nucleotide sequence: TGCAGCGTTGAGGAGGGTGCGGGTCCCACTGAAGCTTTCTTT. Translation: CSVEEGAGPTEAFF.

The chain recombines TRBV28 with TRBJ1-1; 7 bases are a match to TRBD1. Germline V gene sequence: CDR1 MDHEN, CDR2 SYDVKM. The CDR3 is 15 amino acids. The trim removed 5 bases at V and 6 bases at J, leaving 12 bases unmatched. CDR3 amino acids: CASSDFRDSRPEAFF. The CDR3 nucleotides are TGTGCCAGCAGTGATTTTCGGGACAGCCGGCCTGAAGCTTTCTTT.

The chain couples TRBV19 to TRBJ1-2; D perhaps matches TRBD1 (6 bases). The germline V and J ends were trimmed by 11 bases and 3 bases, with 22 bases remaining between them. The CDR3 extends over 15 amino acids. CDR1 LNHDA and CDR2 SQIVND come from the germline V gene (reference sequence). Here the CDR3 DNA reads TGTGCCTCCCAAATCGCACAGGGTGGGGACTATGGCTACACCTTC. This translates into CASQIAQGGDYGYTF.

This clone was counted once. The J gene is TRBJ2-7, the V gene TRBV11-2, with 10 nucleotides matching TRBD2. Germline V gives CDR1 SGHAT, CDR2 FQNNGV. This CDR3 comprises 16 residues. Trimming at V came to 1 base and at J to 0 bases, leaving 3 bases not matched to a gene. The DNA of the CDR3 is TGTGCCAGCAGCTTAGGGTCTAGCGGGAGCTCCTACGAGCAGTACTTC. This sequence encodes CASSLGSSGSSYEQYF.

The chain combines TRBV18 with TRBJ1-2, with 9 bases that match TRBD1. The CDR3 totals 14 residues. CDR1 is KGHSH, CDR2 LQKENI, per germline. V lost 5 bases, J lost 4 bases, and 5 bases stayed unmatched. CDR3 nucleotide sequence: TGTGCCAGCTCAGGGACAGGGCAAGGCTATGGCTACACCTTC. It encodes CASSGTGQGYGYTF.